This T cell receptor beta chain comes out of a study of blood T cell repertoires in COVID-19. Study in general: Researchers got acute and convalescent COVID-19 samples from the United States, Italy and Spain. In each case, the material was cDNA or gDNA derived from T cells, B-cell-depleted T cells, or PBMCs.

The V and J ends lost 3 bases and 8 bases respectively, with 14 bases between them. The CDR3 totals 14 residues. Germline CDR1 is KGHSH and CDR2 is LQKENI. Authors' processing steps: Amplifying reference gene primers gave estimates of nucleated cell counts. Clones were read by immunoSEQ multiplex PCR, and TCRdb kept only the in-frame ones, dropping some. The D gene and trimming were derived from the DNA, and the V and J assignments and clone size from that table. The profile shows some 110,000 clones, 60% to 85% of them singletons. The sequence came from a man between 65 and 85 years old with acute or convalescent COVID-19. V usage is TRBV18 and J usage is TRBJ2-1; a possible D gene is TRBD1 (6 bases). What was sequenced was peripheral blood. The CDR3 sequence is CASSPSRDMYEQFF. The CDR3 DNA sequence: TGTGCCAGCTCACCGTCCCGGGACATGTATGAGCAGTTCTTC.